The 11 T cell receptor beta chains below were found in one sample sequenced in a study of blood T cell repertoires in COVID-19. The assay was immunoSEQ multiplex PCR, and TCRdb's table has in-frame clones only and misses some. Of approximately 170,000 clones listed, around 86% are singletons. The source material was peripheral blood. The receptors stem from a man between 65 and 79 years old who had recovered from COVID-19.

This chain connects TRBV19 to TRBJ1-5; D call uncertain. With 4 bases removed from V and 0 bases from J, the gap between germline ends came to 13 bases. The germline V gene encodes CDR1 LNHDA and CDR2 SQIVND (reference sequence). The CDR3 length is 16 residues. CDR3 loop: CASSTAGRNSNQPQHF. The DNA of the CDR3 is TGTGCCAGTAGTACCGCGGGTCGGAATAGCAATCAGCCCCAGCATTTT. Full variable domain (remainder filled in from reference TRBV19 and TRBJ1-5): DGGITQSPKYLFRKEGQNVTLSCEQNLNHDAMYWYRQDPGQGLRLIYYSQIVNDFQKGDIAEGYSVSREKKESFPLTVTSAQKNPTAFYLCASSTAGRNSNQPQHFGDGTRLSIL.

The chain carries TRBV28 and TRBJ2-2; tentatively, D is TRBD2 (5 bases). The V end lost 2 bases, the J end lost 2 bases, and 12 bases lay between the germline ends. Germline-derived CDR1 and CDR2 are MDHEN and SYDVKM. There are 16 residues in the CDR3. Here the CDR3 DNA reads TGTGCCAGCAGTTTACGAGGGCTAATAAACACCGGGGAGCTGTTTTTT. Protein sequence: CASSLRGLINTGELFF.

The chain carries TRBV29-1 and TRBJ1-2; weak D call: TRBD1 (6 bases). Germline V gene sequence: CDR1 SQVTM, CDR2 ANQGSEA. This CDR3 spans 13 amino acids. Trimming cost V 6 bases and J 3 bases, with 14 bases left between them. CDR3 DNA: TGCAGCGTCCTCTCGGGACAAGACTATGGCTACACCTTC. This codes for CSVLSGQDYGYTF. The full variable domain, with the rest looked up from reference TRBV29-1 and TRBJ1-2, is SAVISQKPSRDICQRGTSLTIQCQVDSQVTMMFWYRQQPGQSLTLIATANQGSEATYESGFVIDKFPISRPNLTFSTLTVSNMSPEDSSIYLCSVLSGQDYGYTFGSGTRLTVV.

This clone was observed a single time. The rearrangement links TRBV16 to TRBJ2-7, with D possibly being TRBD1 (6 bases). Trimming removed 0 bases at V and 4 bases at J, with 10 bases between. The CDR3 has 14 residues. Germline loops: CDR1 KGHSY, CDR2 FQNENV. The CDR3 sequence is CASSQSGALYEQYF. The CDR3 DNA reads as TGTGCCAGCAGCCAATCGGGGGCTCTTTACGAGCAGTACTTC.

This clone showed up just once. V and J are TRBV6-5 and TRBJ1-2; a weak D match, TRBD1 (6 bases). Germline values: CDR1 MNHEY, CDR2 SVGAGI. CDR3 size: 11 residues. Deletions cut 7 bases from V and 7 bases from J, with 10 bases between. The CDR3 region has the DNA TGTGCCAGCACGGGGGGCGGTGGCTACACCTTC. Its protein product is CASTGGGGYTF.

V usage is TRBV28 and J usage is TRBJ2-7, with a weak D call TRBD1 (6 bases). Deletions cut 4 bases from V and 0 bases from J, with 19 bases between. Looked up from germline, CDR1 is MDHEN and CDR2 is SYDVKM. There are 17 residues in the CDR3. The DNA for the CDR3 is TGTGCCAGCAGTTCCCCGATACTGGGACAAAGCTCCTACGAGCAGTACTTC. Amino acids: CASSSPILGQSSYEQYF.

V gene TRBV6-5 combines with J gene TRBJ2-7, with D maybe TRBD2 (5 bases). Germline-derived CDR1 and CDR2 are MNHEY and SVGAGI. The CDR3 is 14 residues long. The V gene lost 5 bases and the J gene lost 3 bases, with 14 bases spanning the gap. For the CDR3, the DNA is TGTGCCAGCAGTCCCGTCGGGGTTAACTACGAGCAGTACTTC. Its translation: CASSPVGVNYEQYF.

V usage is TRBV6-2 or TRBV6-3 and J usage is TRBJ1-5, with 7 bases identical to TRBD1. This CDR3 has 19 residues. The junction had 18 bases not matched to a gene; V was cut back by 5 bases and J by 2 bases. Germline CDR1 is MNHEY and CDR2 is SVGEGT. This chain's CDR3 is CASSPGQFLTSAGNQPQHF. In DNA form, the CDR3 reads TGTGCCAGCAGTCCGGGACAGTTTCTAACGAGTGCAGGCAATCAGCCCCAGCATTTT.

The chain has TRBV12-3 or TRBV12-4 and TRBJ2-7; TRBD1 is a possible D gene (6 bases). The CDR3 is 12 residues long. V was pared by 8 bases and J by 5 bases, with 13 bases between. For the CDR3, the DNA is TGTGCCAGCCATGGGTCAGGGGACGAGCAGTACTTC. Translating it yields CASHGSGDEQYF.

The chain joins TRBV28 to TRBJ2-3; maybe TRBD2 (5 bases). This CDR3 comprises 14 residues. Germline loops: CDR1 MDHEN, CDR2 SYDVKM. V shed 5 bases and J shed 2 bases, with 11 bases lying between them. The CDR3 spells CASSHGLTTDTQYF. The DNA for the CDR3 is TGTGCCAGCAGTCATGGACTGACCACAGATACGCAGTATTTT.

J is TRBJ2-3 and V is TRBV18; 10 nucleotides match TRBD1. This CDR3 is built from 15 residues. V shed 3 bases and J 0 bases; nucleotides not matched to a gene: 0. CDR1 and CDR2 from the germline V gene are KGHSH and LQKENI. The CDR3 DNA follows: TGTGCCAGCTCACCGGGACAGGGGAGCACAGATACGCAGTATTTT. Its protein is CASSPGQGSTDTQYF.